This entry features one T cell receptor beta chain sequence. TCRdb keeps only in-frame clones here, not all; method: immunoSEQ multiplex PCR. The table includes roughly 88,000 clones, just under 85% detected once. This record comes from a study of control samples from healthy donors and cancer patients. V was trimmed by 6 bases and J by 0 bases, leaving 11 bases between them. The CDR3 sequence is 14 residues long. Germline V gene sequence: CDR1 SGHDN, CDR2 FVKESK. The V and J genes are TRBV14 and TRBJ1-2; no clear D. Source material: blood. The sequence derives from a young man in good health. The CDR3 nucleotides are TGTGCCAGCAGTCGGTCCAGCCCTAACTATGGCTACACCTTC. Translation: CASSRSSPNYGYTF.